The TCR beta chain described here comes from a study of blood T cell repertoires in COVID-19. Sequencing used immunoSEQ multiplex PCR; TCRdb keeps in-frame clones, though not all of them. The table shows about 170,000 clones, with about nine tenths occurring only once. CDR3 length: 12 residues. The germline V gene encodes CDR1 SGHRS and CDR2 YFSETQ. V lost 4 bases and J 6 bases, leaving 8 bases between the germline ends. The origin of this receptor is a man between 18 and 35 years old with COVID-19, enrolled during active disease. Material: peripheral blood. This rearrangement joins TRBV5-1 to TRBJ2-1; possibly TRBD1 for D (5 bases). The CDR3 protein is CASSLDSNEQFF. Here the CDR3 DNA reads TGCGCCAGCAGCCTAGACAGCAATGAGCAGTTCTTC. Using reference TRBV5-1 and TRBJ2-1 for the parts outside the CDR3, the full variable domain is KAGVTQTPRYLIKTRGQQVTLSCSPISGHRSVSWYQQTPGQGLQFLFEYFSETQRNKGNFPGRFSGRQFSNSRSEMNVSTLELGDSALYLCASSLDSNEQFFGPGTRLTVL.